The 4 T cell receptor beta chains given below trace back to one sample, sequenced in a study of T cells in Graves' hyperthyroidism and ophthalmopathy. Amplification of TCR beta CDR3 regions was performed using RNA transcripts as template. With the HTBI primer set, the TCR CDR3 went through a first round of RT-PCR. Each CDR3 protein is one row after TCRdb ran MiXCR on the multiplex PCR reads. The profile shows about 740,000 distinct CDR3 sequences, less than 15% of them singletons. Sample: blood. Every receptor here comes from a woman aged 18-29 years with Graves' hyperthyroidism.

In this sample, this clonotype is medium-sized (0.01 to 0.1%). The gene calls are TRBV4-1 and TRBJ2-3; D is undetermined. The germline gives CDR1 MGHRA, CDR2 YSYEKL. Trimming left V 1 base short and J 6 bases short, with 8 bases between. The CDR3 has 13 residues. The CDR3 DNA is TGCGCCAGCAGCCAAGCTCCAGGTGATACGCAGTATTTT. Amino acid sequence: CASSQAPGDTQYF.

V is TRBV7-8 and J is TRBJ2-2; 13 bases line up with TRBD2. The germline V gene has CDR1 SGHVS and CDR2 FQNEAQ. V trimming: 5 bases; J trimming: 6 bases; junction bases outside the gene matches: 9. The CDR3 loop spans 17 amino acids. Here the CDR3 DNA reads TGTGCCAGCAGCGGCTTGGGACTAGCGGGAAGTGCCGGGGAGCTGTTTTTT. Amino acid sequence: CASSGLGLAGSAGELFF.

Many counts were recorded for this clonotype. This chain uses TRBV27 with TRBJ2-1; D perhaps matches TRBD2 (5 bases). Germline-derived CDR1 and CDR2 are MNHEY and SMNVEV (reference sequence). V was cut by 3 bases and J by 10 bases, with 10 bases left in between. This CDR3 is built from 12 residues. CDR3 nucleotides: TGTGCCAGCAGTTTCTTCTCGGGAGAGCAGTTCTTC. The encoded protein is CASSFFSGEQFF.

This clonotype came up a few times. This chain connects TRBV6-5 to TRBJ1-3, with 9 positions matching TRBD1. V shed 0 bases, J shed 2 bases, and the junction held 11 bases outside the gene matches. CDR3 size: 19 residues. The germline V gene encodes CDR1 MNHEY and CDR2 SVGAGI. The CDR3 sequence: CASSYSSLRDRVAGNTIYF. The CDR3 region has the DNA TGTGCCAGCAGTTACTCTTCCCTCCGGGACAGGGTTGCTGGAAACACCATATATTTT.